This TCR beta chain stems from a study of T cell responses to AZD1222 COVID-19 vaccine. Profiling relied on immunoSEQ multiplex PCR, and the TCRdb table lists in-frame clones only, not all of them. The sample includes about 120,000 clones, more than 80% of them seen just once. Germline CDR1 reads SGHTA; CDR2 reads FQGNSA. The CDR3 spans 17 residues. V dropped 1 base and J dropped 0 bases, with 13 bases sitting between them. The V gene is TRBV7-2, the J gene TRBJ2-1, with D tentatively TRBD1 (6 bases). The sequences come from peripheral blood, collected 28 days after the second dose of the MenACWY control vaccine. The receptor's source is an adult who received the MenACWY meningococcal vaccine as a control. This chain's CDR3 is CASSLGPRGGSYNEQFF. The CDR3 DNA sequence: TGTGCCAGCAGCTTAGGTCCTCGAGGGGGCTCCTACAATGAGCAGTTCTTC.